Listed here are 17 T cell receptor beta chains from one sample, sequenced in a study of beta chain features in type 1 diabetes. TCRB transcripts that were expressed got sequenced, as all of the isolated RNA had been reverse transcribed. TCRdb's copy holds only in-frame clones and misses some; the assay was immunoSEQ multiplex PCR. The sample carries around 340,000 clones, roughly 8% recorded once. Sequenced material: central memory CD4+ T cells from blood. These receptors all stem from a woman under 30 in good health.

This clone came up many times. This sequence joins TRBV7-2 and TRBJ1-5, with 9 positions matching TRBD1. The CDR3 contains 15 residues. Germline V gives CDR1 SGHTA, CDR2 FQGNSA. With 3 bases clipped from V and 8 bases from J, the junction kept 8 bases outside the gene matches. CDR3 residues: CASSLSGTGSKPQHF. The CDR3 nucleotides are TGTGCCAGCAGCTTGTCCGGGACAGGGTCGAAGCCCCAGCATTTT.

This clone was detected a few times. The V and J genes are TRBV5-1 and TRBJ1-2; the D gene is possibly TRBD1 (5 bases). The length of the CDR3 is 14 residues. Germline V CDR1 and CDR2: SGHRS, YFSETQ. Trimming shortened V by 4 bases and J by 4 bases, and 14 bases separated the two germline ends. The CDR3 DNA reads TGCGCCAGCAGCCCTACCGGGACGGTCTATGGCTACACCTTC. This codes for CASSPTGTVYGYTF.

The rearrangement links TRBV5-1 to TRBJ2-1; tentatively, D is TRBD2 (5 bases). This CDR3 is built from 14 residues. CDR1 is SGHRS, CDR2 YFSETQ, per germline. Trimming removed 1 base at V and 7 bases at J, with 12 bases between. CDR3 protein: CASSLFGAGNEQFF. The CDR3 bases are TGCGCCAGCAGCTTGTTCGGTGCGGGTAATGAGCAGTTCTTC.

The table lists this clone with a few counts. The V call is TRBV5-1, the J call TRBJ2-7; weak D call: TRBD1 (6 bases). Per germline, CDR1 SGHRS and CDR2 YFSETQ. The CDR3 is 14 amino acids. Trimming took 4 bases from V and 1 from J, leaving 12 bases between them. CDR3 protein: CASSTTTGSYEQYF. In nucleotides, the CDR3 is TGCGCCAGCAGCACCACGACAGGTTCCTACGAGCAGTACTTC.

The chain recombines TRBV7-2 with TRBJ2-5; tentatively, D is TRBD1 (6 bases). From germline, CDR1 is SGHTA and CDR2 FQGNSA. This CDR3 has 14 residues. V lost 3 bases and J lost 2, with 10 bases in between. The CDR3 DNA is TGTGCCAGCAGCTTCCAGGGGCGGCAAGAGACCCAGTACTTC. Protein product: CASSFQGRQETQYF.

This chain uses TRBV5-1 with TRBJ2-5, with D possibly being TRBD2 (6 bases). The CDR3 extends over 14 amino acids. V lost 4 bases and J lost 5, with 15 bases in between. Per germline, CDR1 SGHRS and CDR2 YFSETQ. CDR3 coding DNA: TGCGCCAGCAGCATAGGAGGAGGGGTGGAGACCCAGTACTTC. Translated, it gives CASSIGGGVETQYF.

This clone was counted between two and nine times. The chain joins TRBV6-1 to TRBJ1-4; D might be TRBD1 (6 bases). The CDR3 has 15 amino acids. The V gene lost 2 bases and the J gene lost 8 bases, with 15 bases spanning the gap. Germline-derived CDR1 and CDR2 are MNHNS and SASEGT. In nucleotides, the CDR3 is TGTGCCAGCAGTGAATGGACAGCTGCGGGGGAAAAACTGTTTTTT. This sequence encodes CASSEWTAAGEKLFF.

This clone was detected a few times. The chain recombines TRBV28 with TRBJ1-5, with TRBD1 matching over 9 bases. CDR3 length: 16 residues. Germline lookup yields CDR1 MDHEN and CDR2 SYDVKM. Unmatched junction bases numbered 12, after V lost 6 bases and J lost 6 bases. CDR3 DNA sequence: TGTGCCAGCAGCGCAACAGGGACAGGGCCTAGTCAGCCCCAGCATTTT. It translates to CASSATGTGPSQPQHF. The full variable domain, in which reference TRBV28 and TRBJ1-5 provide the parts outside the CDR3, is DVKVTQSSRYLVKRTGEKVFLECVQDMDHENMFWYRQDPGLGLRLIYFSYDVKMKEKGDIPEGYSVSREKKERFSLILESASTNQTSMYLCASSATGTGPSQPQHFGDGTRLSIL.

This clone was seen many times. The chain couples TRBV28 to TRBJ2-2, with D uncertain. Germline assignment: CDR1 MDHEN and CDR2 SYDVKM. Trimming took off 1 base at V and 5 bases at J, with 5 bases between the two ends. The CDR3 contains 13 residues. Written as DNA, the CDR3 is TGTGCCAGCAGTTTATTCTCGACCGGGGAGCTGTTTTTT. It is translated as CASSLFSTGELFF.

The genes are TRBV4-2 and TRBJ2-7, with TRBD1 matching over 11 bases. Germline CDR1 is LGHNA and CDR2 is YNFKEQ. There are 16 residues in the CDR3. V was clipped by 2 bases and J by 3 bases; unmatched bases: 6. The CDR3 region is CASSQQEGTGGYEQYF. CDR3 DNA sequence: TGTGCCAGCAGCCAACAAGAGGGGACAGGGGGCTACGAGCAGTACTTC.

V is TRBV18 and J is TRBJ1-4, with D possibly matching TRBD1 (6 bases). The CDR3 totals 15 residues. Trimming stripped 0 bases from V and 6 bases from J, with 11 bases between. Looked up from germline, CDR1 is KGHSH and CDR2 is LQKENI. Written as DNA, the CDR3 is TGTGCCAGCTCACCACCAGAAGGGGGTTATGAAAAACTGTTTTTT. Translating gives CASSPPEGGYEKLFF.

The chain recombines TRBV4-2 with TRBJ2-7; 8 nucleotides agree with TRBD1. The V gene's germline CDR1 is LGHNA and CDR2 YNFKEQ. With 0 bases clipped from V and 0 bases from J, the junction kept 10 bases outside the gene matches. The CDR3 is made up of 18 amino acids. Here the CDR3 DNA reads TGTGCCAGCAGCCAAGATCTCGCAGGGGGCGGGTTCTCCTACGAGCAGTACTTC. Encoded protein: CASSQDLAGGGFSYEQYF.

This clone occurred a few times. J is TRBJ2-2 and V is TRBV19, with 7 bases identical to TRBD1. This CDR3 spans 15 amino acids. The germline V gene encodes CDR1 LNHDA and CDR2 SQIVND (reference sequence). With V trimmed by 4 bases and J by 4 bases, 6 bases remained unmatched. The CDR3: CASSRQGQVTGELFF. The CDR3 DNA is TGTGCCAGTAGTAGACAGGGTCAGGTCACCGGGGAGCTGTTTTTT. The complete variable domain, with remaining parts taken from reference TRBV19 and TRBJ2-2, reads DGGITQSPKYLFRKEGQNVTLSCEQNLNHDAMYWYRQDPGQGLRLIYYSQIVNDFQKGDIAEGYSVSREKKESFPLTVTSAQKNPTAFYLCASSRQGQVTGELFFGEGSRLTVL.

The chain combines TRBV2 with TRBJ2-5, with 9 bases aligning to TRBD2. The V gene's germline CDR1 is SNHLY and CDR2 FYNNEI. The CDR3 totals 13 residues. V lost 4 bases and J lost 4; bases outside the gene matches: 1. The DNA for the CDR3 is TGTGCCAGCAGTGTACTAGCGGGAGAGACCCAGTACTTC. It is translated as CASSVLAGETQYF.

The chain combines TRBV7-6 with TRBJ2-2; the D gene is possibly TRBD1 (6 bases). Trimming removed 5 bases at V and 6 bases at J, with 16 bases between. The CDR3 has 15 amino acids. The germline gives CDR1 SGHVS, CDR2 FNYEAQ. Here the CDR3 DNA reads TGTGCCAGCAGCCTGCCCTGGACAGAATCCGGGGAGCTGTTTTTT. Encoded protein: CASSLPWTESGELFF.

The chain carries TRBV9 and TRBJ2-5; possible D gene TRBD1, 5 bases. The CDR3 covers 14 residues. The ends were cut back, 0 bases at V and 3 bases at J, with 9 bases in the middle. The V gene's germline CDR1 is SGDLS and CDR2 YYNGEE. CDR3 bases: TGTGCCAGCAGCGTAGAGGGCAGGGAAGAGACCCAGTACTTC. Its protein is CASSVEGREETQYF.

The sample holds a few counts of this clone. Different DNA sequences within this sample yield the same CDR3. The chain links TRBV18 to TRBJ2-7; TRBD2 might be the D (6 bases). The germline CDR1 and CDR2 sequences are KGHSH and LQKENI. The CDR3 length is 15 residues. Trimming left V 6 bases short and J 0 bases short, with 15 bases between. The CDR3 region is CASSPGTGSSYEQYF. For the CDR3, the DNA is TGTGCCAGCTCCCCGGGGACTGGTAGCTCCTACGAGCAGTACTTC.